A selection of T cell receptor beta chains follows, all from one sample in a study of neurological immune-mediated disorders. Using its own MiXCR run on the 5' RACE reads, TCRdb lists one record per CDR3 protein. The repertoire holds around 66,000 distinct CDR3 sequences, with 4.5% to 6% as singletons. The specimen sequenced was PBMCs. All receptors derive from a woman between 65 and 79 years old with multiple sclerosis. CDR3s include the opening cysteine and the closing phenylalanine or tryptophan. Each record gives: clone size, D gene, J gene, V gene, CDR3 protein, CDR3 DNA. D genes are given only for firm matches. Size tells how often a clone was seen (once, few, many) or the class of an expanded clone, and some rows leave it out.

.,.,TRBJ1-2,TRBV6-1,CASSEGRVRTIYGYTF,TGTGCCAGCAGTGAAGGGCGAGTTAGGACAATCTATGGCTACACCTTC
many,.,TRBJ2-3,TRBV3-1,CASSQLGGTSTDTQYF,TGTGCCAGCAGCCAACTGGGTGGGACTAGCACAGATACGCAGTATTTT
many,TRBD1,TRBJ1-2,TRBV7-2,CASIGTASLPGYTF,TGTGCCAGCATCGGGACAGCGAGCCTCCCGGGCTACACCTTC
many,.,TRBJ1-2,TRBV29-1,CSVGPPGRVGGYTF,TGCAGCGTTGGCCCCCCCGGGAGGGTCGGTGGCTACACCTTC
many,.,TRBJ1-1,TRBV7-9,CASRALGVNTEAFF,TGTGCCAGCAGGGCACTAGGGGTGAACACTGAAGCTTTCTTT
many,TRBD1,TRBJ1-1,TRBV6-5,CASRRDSMNTEAFF,TGTGCCAGTAGAAGGGACAGCATGAACACTGAAGCTTTCTTT
many,TRBD1,TRBJ1-2,TRBV6-2/TRBV6-3,CASRPGQGRDGYTF,TGTGCCAGCAGACCGGGACAGGGGAGAGATGGCTACACCTTC
.,.,TRBJ2-1,TRBV19,CASSVGRSGFYNEQFF,TGTGCCAGTAGTGTCGGCCGATCGGGTTTCTACAATGAGCAGTTCTTC
many,TRBD1,TRBJ2-7,TRBV20-1,CSARGYRGATSYEQYF,TGCAGTGCTAGGGGTTACAGGGGGGCGACCTCCTACGAGCAGTACTTC
many,.,TRBJ2-2,TRBV9,CASSLESSLGSGELFF,TGTGCCAGCAGCCTCGAATCTAGTCTTGGATCCGGGGAGCTGTTTTTT
few,TRBD1,TRBJ1-2,TRBV20-1,CSAKSDRAYGGYTF,TGCAGTGCTAAATCCGACAGGGCTTACGGTGGCTACACCTTC
many,.,TRBJ2-2,TRBV12-3/TRBV12-4,CASSPNTGELFF,TGTGCCAGCAGCCCGAACACCGGGGAGCTGTTTTTT
many,.,TRBJ1-1,TRBV7-9,CASSRRRGGRGDTEAFF,TGTGCCAGCAGCCGAAGGAGGGGGGGCCGAGGGGACACTGAAGCTTTCTTT
many,.,TRBJ1-1,TRBV29-1,CSVSSQEGTEAFF,TGCAGCGTCTCATCACAGGAGGGAACTGAAGCTTTCTTT
many,TRBD2,TRBJ2-1,TRBV10-3,CAISDITSGSAGNEQFF,TGTGCCATCAGTGACATTACTAGCGGGAGTGCGGGGAATGAGCAGTTCTTC
many,TRBD2,TRBJ2-2,TRBV7-6,CASSLRLAGGGELFF,TGTGCCAGCAGCTTACGACTAGCGGGAGGAGGGGAGCTGTTTTTT
.,.,TRBJ2-5,TRBV6-5,CASGSGGTQYF,TGTGCCAGCGGGTCAGGAGGGACCCAGTACTTC
.,.,TRBJ1-2,TRBV19,CASTSGRPGPDYGYTF,TGTGCCAGTACCAGCGGGAGGCCCGGGCCCGACTATGGCTACACCTTC
.,TRBD1,TRBJ1-1,TRBV20-1,CSAPGQGRTEAFF,TGCAGTGCCCCCGGACAGGGGCGGACTGAAGCTTTCTTT
many,.,TRBJ2-2,TRBV12-3/TRBV12-4,CASSDTALGTGELFF,TGTGCCAGCAGTGATACGGCCCTTGGCACCGGGGAGCTGTTTTTT
many,TRBD1,TRBJ2-1,TRBV27,CASSRGQGVINEQFF,TGTGCCAGCAGTAGAGGACAGGGGGTTATAAATGAGCAGTTCTTC
many,.,TRBJ2-3,TRBV20-1,CSARDDPFPPSTDTQYF,TGCAGTGCTAGAGACGATCCCTTTCCCCCTAGCACAGATACGCAGTATTTT
many,.,TRBJ2-3,TRBV20-1,CSARVGAVTDTQYF,TGCAGTGCTAGGGTAGGCGCGGTGACAGATACGCAGTATTTT
many,TRBD2,TRBJ2-1,TRBV3-1,CASSPRTSNNEQFF,TGTGCCAGCAGCCCACGGACTAGCAACAATGAGCAGTTCTTC
many,TRBD1,TRBJ1-6,TRBV7-2,CASSLDRSNSPLHF,TGTGCCAGCAGCTTGGACAGGTCCAATTCACCCCTCCACTTT
many,TRBD2,TRBJ2-1,TRBV24-1,CATSDPRTSGRNEQFF,TGTGCCACCAGTGACCCTAGGACTAGCGGGAGGAATGAGCAGTTCTTC
many,.,TRBJ1-1,TRBV6-2/TRBV6-3,CASSYLWNTEAFF,TGTGCCAGCAGTTACCTGTGGAACACTGAAGCTTTCTTT
few,.,TRBJ2-7,TRBV7-9,CASSLAGGRGEQYF,TGTGCCAGCAGCTTAGCTGGTGGGCGAGGGGAGCAGTACTTC
many,TRBD1,TRBJ2-7,TRBV10-3,CAIREGQGGREQYF,TGTGCCATCAGGGAAGGACAGGGGGGTCGCGAGCAGTACTTC
many,.,TRBJ2-1,TRBV12-3/TRBV12-4,CASRLYSYNEQFF,TGTGCCAGCAGACTGTACTCCTACAATGAGCAGTTCTTC
many,.,TRBJ1-4,TRBV20-1,CSARGLRKGEKLFF,TGCAGTGCTAGAGGCCTCAGGAAGGGTGAAAAACTGTTTTTT
many,TRBD2,TRBJ2-1,TRBV7-2,CASSSRLAGGDEQFF,TGTGCCAGCAGCTCCCGACTAGCGGGAGGTGATGAGCAGTTCTTC
.,.,TRBJ1-2,TRBV5-1,CASSYETGTHGYTF,TGCGCCAGCAGCTACGAGACAGGAACCCATGGCTACACCTTC
.,TRBD1,TRBJ1-2,TRBV7-2,CASSLRTGPNYGYTF,TGTGCCAGCAGCTTAAGGACAGGGCCTAACTATGGCTACACCTTC
many,TRBD1,TRBJ1-5,TRBV20-1,CSAEGAPNQPQHF,TGCAGTGCTGAGGGGGCTCCCAATCAGCCCCAGCATTTT
few,TRBD2,TRBJ2-7,TRBV14,CASSQDRRELGPYEQYF,TGTGCCAGCAGCCAAGATCGGCGGGAGTTGGGGCCCTACGAGCAGTACTTC
many,.,TRBJ2-1,TRBV6-2/TRBV6-3,CASSDPKLAQFF,TGTGCCAGCAGCGACCCCAAGCTTGCGCAGTTCTTC
many,TRBD1,TRBJ1-5,TRBV20-1,CSARAGTGYQPQHF,TGCAGTGCTAGAGCCGGGACAGGGTATCAGCCCCAGCATTTT
.,.,TRBJ2-1,TRBV11-2,CASRPTTGSSYNEQFF,TGTGCCAGCAGACCCACCACAGGGAGCTCCTACAATGAGCAGTTCTTC
many,.,TRBJ1-2,TRBV6-6,CASSYGGYGYTF,TGTGCCAGCAGTTATGGGGGGTATGGCTACACCTTC
many,.,TRBJ2-7,TRBV6-6,CASSSAYEQYF,TGTGCCAGTTCTTCAGCCTACGAGCAGTACTTC
many,.,TRBJ1-1,TRBV29-1,CSAYGGSSTEAFF,TGCAGCGCCTACGGGGGATCCAGCACTGAAGCTTTCTTT
many,TRBD1,TRBJ2-1,TRBV5-4,CASIARDRGYNEQFF,TGTGCCAGCATCGCCCGGGACAGGGGGTACAATGAGCAGTTCTTC
many,.,TRBJ2-7,TRBV5-1,CASSSGISYEQYF,TGCGCCAGCAGCTCTGGGATCTCCTACGAGCAGTACTTC
many,TRBD2,TRBJ2-1,TRBV7-2,CASSVSGSNEQFF,TGTGCCAGCAGCGTTAGCGGGAGTAATGAGCAGTTCTTC
many,TRBD1,TRBJ2-4,TRBV6-5,CASNSRGPGKNIQYF,TGTGCCAGCAATAGTAGGGGGCCCGGGAAAAACATTCAGTACTTC
many,.,TRBJ2-7,TRBV16,CASSQGDSRQYF,TGTGCCAGCAGCCAAGGTGATTCCAGGCAGTACTTC
many,.,TRBJ1-1,TRBV10-3,CAISESAGGRGTEAFF,TGTGCCATCAGTGAGTCAGCCGGGGGGCGAGGGACTGAAGCTTTCTTT